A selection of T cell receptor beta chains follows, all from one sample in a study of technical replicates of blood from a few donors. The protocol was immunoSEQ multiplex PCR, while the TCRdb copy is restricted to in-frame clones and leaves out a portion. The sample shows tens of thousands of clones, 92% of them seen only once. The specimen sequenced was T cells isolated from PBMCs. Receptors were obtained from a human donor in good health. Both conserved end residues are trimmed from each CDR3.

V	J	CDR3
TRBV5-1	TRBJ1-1	ASSLVIRGADTEAF
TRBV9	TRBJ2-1	ASSEAGGLYNEQF
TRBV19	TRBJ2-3	ASSKTGTSGITDTQY
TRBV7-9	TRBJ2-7	ASRAGVGYEQY
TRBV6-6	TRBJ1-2	ASSYHPSNYGYT
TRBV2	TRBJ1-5	ASTTGNQPQH
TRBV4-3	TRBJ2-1	ASSQDLSQKLAGGRGEQF
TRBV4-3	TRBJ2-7	ASRQTLNGAYEQY
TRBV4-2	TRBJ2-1	ASSQDLYGLTSGNEQF
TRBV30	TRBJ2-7	AWKKDNTELYEQY
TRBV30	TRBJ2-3	AWMYITDTQY
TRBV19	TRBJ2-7	ASDRGSNEQY
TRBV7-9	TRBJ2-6	ASIHQANVLT
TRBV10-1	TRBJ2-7	ASSEGTGANYEQY
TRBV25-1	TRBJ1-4	ASSGQAGEKLF
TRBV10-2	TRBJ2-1	ASKGDYNEQF
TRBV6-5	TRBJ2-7	ASSRDSFSYEQY
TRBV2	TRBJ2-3	ASRALRGPDTQY
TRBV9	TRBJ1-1	ASSLGQGRNTEAF
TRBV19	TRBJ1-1	AIIGSSEAF
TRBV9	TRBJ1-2	ASSVENQYGYT
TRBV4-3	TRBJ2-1	ASSPSPPAGHSYNEQF
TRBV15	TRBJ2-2	ATSRGQLARELF
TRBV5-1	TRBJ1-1	ASRTGTGEGGTEAF